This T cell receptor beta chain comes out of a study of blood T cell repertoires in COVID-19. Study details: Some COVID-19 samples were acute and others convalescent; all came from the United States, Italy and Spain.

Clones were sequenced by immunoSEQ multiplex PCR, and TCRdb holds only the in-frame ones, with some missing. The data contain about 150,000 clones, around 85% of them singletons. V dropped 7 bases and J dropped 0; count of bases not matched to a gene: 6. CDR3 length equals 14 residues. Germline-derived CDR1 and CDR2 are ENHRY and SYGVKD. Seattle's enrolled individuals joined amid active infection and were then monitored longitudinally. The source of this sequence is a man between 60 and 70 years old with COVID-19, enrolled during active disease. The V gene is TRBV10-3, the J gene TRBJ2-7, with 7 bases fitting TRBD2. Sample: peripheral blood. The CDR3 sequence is CAIMPSGNSYEQYF. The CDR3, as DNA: TGTGCCATCATGCCTAGCGGCAACTCCTACGAGCAGTACTTC.